This T cell receptor (beta chain) was identified in a study of blood T cell repertoires in COVID-19. Study in general: Researchers got acute and convalescent COVID-19 samples from the United States, Italy and Spain.

Authors' processing steps: Counts of nucleated cells, estimated from reference gene primer amplification, were obtained. Here immunoSEQ multiplex PCR was the method, and the copy in TCRdb shows in-frame clones only, minus some. Clone size and V and J calls were adopted from that table, with D and trimming inferred from the DNA. The table shows 200,000 or so clones, with 85% to 90% occurring only once. The Seattle patients joined while their infection was active and were tracked longitudinally afterward. This CDR3 comprises 14 residues. The ends lost 3 bases at V and 7 bases at J; junction bases unmatched: 4. Germline CDR1 SEHNR, CDR2 FQNEAQ (reference sequence).

The origin of this receptor is a man aged 25-45 years with COVID-19, enrolled during active disease. The sample comprised peripheral blood. V gene TRBV7-9 combines with J gene TRBJ1-5; TRBD1 matches at 9 bases. CDR3 in DNA: TGTGCCAGCAGCTTGGACAGGGGTATCCAGCCCCAGCATTTT. Protein sequence: CASSLDRGIQPQHF.